Detailed here is one TCR beta chain. Antigen specificity is unknown. V dropped 5 bases and J dropped 5; count of bases not matched to a gene: 13. The CDR3 covers 16 residues. Germline values: CDR1 MDHEN, CDR2 SYDVKM. Every patient had relapsed following autologous stem cell transplantation, and cohorts differed in brentuximab vedotin exposure. Libraries were prepared by immunoSEQ multiplex PCR; TCRdb keeps only in-frame clonotypes and omits some of them. The table records about 94,000 clones, roughly nine tenths of them present only once. The data belong to a study of PD-1 blockade in classical Hodgkin lymphoma. Study-level points and caveats: Relapsed/refractory patients reportedly had the lowest baseline TCR diversity, below newly diagnosed patients, who were below healthy donors.

The chain links TRBV28 to TRBJ2-3; TRBD2 matches 7 bases. The sample in question was peripheral blood mononuclear cells (PBMCs), obtained before the second cycle of nivolumab. This TCR was sampled from a human donor with classical Hodgkin lymphoma. The CDR3 is CASSAPRGWGGDTQYF. CDR3 sequence (DNA): TGTGCCAGCAGTGCCCCCCGGGGTTGGGGGGGAGATACGCAGTATTTT.